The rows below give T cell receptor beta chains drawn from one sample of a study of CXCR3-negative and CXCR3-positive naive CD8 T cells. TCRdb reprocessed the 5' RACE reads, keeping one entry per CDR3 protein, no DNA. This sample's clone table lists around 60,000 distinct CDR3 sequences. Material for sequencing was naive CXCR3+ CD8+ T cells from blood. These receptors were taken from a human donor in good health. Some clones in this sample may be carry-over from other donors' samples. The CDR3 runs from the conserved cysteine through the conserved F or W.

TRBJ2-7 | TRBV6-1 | CATRGHSSYEQYF
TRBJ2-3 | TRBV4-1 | CASSRSDTDTQYF
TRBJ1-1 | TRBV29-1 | CSVAGYLTEAFF
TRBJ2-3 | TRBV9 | CASSVGERYSTDTQYF
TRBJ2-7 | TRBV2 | CASSDPRAYEQYF
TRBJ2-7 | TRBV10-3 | CAISEASSYEQYF
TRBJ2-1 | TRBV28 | CAIRGVYNEQFF
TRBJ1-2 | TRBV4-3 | CASSQVKGGGYTF
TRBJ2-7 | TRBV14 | CASSQDPGRHEQYF
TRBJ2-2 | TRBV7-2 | CASLAGGPFGELFF
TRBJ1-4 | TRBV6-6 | CASSYGQGPKEKLFF
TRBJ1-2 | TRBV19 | CASGLATGYGYTF
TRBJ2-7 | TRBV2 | CASSESGLAGRSEQYF
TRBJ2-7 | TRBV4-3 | CASSQDYRGYEQYF
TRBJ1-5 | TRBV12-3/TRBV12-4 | CASSFVEGRQPQHF
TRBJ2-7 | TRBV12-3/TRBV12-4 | CASRAGTGGMKEQYF
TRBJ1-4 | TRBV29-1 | CSVQDRLSNEKLFF
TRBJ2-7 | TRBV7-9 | CASSLLFGQGLTYEQYF
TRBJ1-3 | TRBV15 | CATSSVRDFSRSGNTIYF
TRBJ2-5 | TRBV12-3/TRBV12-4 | CASSRRLRENQYF
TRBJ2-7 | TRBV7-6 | CASSLAEGSEQYF
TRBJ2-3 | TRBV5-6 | CASSFFADTQYF
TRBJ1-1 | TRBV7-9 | CASSTWTGRDAGAFF
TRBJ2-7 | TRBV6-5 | CASSYLGVRGGGSYEQYF
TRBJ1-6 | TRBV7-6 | CASSPPDSPLHF
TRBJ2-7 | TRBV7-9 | CASMVGDYSYEQYF
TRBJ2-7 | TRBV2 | CASSETGGPSYEQYF
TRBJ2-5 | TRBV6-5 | CASSAQLEETQYF
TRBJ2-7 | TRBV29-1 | CSVEPSGGYEQYF
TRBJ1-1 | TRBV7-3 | CASSLMDRVTEAFF
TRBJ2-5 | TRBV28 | CASSLTRYTTQYF
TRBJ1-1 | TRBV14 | CASSYSNWKAFF
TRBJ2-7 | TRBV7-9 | CASSQRGDEQYF
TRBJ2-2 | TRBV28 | CASSFRTANTGELFF
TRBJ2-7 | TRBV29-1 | CSVEDDGSTSGRGQYF
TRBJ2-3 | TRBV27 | CASTELGGIAQNTQYF
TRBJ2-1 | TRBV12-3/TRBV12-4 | CASSFSGTGQTEQFF
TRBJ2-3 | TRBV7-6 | CASSLAYDTQYF
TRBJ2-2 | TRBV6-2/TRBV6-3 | CASSYGDRDTGELFF
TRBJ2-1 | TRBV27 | CASSFGLSHSYNEQFF
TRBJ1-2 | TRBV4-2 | CASSQDLYSSGLNDGYTF